These 24 T cell receptor beta chains share one sample of origin, sequenced in a study of cytomegalovirus exposure and HLA in healthy donors. The PCR employed 60 Vbeta primers together with 13 Jbeta primers. The method was immunoSEQ multiplex PCR; TCRdb's version includes in-frame clones alone and lacks a portion of them. The sample holds roughly 120,000 clones; 80% are singletons and the top ten take less than 6.5%. Sequencing was carried out using PBMCs. The receptors here all came from a man under 40 in good health and CMV-seronegative.

This chain connects TRBV19 to TRBJ2-7; D possibly corresponds to TRBD1 (5 bases). This CDR3 spans 11 amino acids. Trimming cost V 8 bases and J 4 bases, with 9 bases left between them. In germline, CDR1 is LNHDA, CDR2 SQIVND (reference sequence). CDR3 in amino acids: CASRQLYEQYF. CDR3 nucleotide sequence: TGTGCCAGTCGACAGCTTTACGAGCAGTACTTC.

This clone was seen once. The J gene is TRBJ1-1, the V gene TRBV28; D is uncertain. The V gene's germline CDR1 is MDHEN and CDR2 SYDVKM. This CDR3 region has 12 residues. V lost 1 base to trimming and J lost 2 bases, with 2 bases between them. The CDR3 DNA reads as TGTGCCAGCAGTTTATCTAACACTGAAGCTTTCTTT. Translating gives CASSLSNTEAFF. Full variable domain (outside the CDR3, taken from reference TRBV28 and TRBJ1-1): DVKVTQSSRYLVKRTGEKVFLECVQDMDHENMFWYRQDPGLGLRLIYFSYDVKMKEKGDIPEGYSVSREKKERFSLILESASTNQTSMYLCASSLSNTEAFFGQGTRLTVV.

This sequence joins TRBV4-1 and TRBJ2-2; possible D gene TRBD2, 5 bases. V dropped 2 bases and J dropped 1 base, with 11 bases sitting between them. The germline CDR1 and CDR2 sequences are MGHRA and YSYEKL. There are 16 residues in the CDR3. Here the CDR3 reads CASSQRTSRNTGELFF. CDR3 DNA: TGCGCCAGCAGCCAAAGGACTTCGAGGAACACCGGGGAGCTGTTTTTT.

This clone was counted many times. The V gene is TRBV7-2, the J gene TRBJ1-1, with D tentatively TRBD1 (6 bases). The CDR3 consists of 14 residues. V lost 4 bases to trimming and J lost 4 bases, with 13 bases between them. The germline gives CDR1 SGHTA, CDR2 FQGNSA. CDR3 bases: TGTGCCAGCAGCTCACTACAGGGTACCACTGAAGCTTTCTTT. It translates to CASSSLQGTTEAFF.

The V gene is TRBV27, the J gene TRBJ1-5; no reliable D call. Germline V gene data show CDR1 as MNHEY and CDR2 as SMNVEV (reference sequence). The germline V and J ends were trimmed by 0 bases and 6 bases, with 6 bases remaining between them. This CDR3 region has 13 residues. CDR3 amino acids: CASSLSAVQPQHF. As DNA, the CDR3 is TGTGCCAGCAGTTTATCAGCCGTTCAGCCCCAGCATTTT.

This chain joins TRBV27 and TRBJ1-6, with D tentatively TRBD1 (5 bases). The CDR3 is 15 residues long. Trimming left V 5 bases short and J 6 bases short, with 14 bases between. Germline CDR1 and CDR2: MNHEY and SMNVEV (reference sequence). CDR3 residues: CASSPGTGVNSPLHF. CDR3 bases: TGTGCCAGCAGTCCCGGAACAGGCGTTAATTCACCCCTCCACTTT.

This clone was detected a few times. The chain uses TRBV2 and TRBJ2-7, with 8 bases identical to TRBD1. V lost 3 bases to trimming and J lost 1 base; unmatched junction nucleotides: 8. Germline-derived CDR1 and CDR2 are SNHLY and FYNNEI. The CDR3 spans 16 residues. DNA of the CDR3: TGTGCCAGCAGTGAGTACCAGGGGGCGGTGTCCTACGAGCAGTACTTC. Its protein product is CASSEYQGAVSYEQYF.

This clone has only one observation. The chain uses TRBV11-3 and TRBJ2-7; D is possibly TRBD2 (6 bases). The V end lost 5 bases, the J end lost 0 bases, and 14 bases lay between the germline ends. Germline V gene data show CDR1 as SGHNT and CDR2 as YENEEA. CDR3 length: 15 residues. The CDR3 DNA is TGTGCCAGCAGCCCCGGGACTGGGGACTCCTACGAGCAGTACTTC. This translates into CASSPGTGDSYEQYF.

In its sample, this clone was seen a few times. This chain connects TRBV5-1 to TRBJ1-1; tentative D call: TRBD1 (5 bases). V lost 1 base to trimming and J lost 5 bases, with 15 bases between them. The CDR3 is made up of 15 amino acids. Per germline, CDR1 SGHRS and CDR2 YFSETQ. The CDR3 DNA is TGCGCCAGCAGCTTGCAGGTCAGCGGGGGGACTGAAGCTTTCTTT. Encoded protein: CASSLQVSGGTEAFF.

In its sample, this clone was seen once. The chain is built from TRBV5-1 and TRBJ2-1, with 9 positions matching TRBD1. Unmatched junction bases numbered 13, after V lost 4 bases and J lost 8 bases. Germline-derived CDR1 and CDR2 are SGHRS and YFSETQ. The CDR3 covers 16 residues. This chain's CDR3 is CASSKTTGTGSHEQFF. DNA of the CDR3: TGCGCCAGCAGCAAAACTACCGGGACAGGGTCCCATGAGCAGTTCTTC.

This chain links TRBV7-9 with TRBJ2-7; D is possibly TRBD1 (5 bases). The ends were cut back, 5 bases at V and 3 bases at J, with 14 bases in the middle. Germline lookup yields CDR1 SEHNR and CDR2 FQNEAQ (reference sequence). This CDR3 spans 14 amino acids. CDR3 in DNA: TGTGCCAGCAGCCCAAGACAGACCCTCTACGAGCAGTACTTC. Encoded protein: CASSPRQTLYEQYF.

CDR3 DNA: TGCGCCAGCAGCCAATACGCGGGACAGGGGGCTTCTGGCTACACCTTC. Translating gives CASSQYAGQGASGYTF. This chain uses TRBV4-3 with TRBJ1-2; 12 bases map to TRBD1. From germline, CDR1 is LGHNA and CDR2 YSLEER. V lost 2 bases and J lost 7; bases outside the gene matches: 8. The CDR3 covers 16 residues.

The table lists this clone with a few counts. The chain is built from TRBV10-3 and TRBJ1-6, with 7 nucleotides matching TRBD1. The CDR3 runs 13 residues. Unmatched junction bases numbered 4, after V lost 7 bases and J lost 7 bases. The germline V gene encodes CDR1 ENHRY and CDR2 SYGVKD. In DNA, the CDR3 is TGTGCCATCAACCGGGACAGCAATTCACCCCTCCACTTT. It specifies CAINRDSNSPLHF.

This clone was observed a single time. This chain links TRBV19 with TRBJ1-1, with D maybe TRBD1 (5 bases). The length of the CDR3 is 14 residues. CDR1 LNHDA and CDR2 SQIVND come from the germline V gene (reference sequence). Trimming removed 1 base from V and 4 bases from J, with 10 bases in between. CDR3 loop: CASSIAGFATEAFF. DNA for the CDR3: TGTGCCAGTAGTATAGCAGGGTTCGCCACTGAAGCTTTCTTT.

This clone was observed a few times. This chain uses TRBV27 with TRBJ2-3, with 15 nucleotides matching TRBD2. V dropped 3 bases and J dropped 6; count of bases not matched to a gene: 4. Germline CDR1 reads MNHEY; CDR2 reads SMNVEV (reference sequence). CDR3 length: 16 amino acids. The CDR3 DNA sequence: TGTGCCAGCAGTTTTTGGGGGACTAGCGGGAGGGATACGCAGTATTTT. Translation: CASSFWGTSGRDTQYF.

V is TRBV19 and J is TRBJ1-1, with D uncertain. Trimming left V 3 bases short and J 0 bases short, with 5 bases between. CDR3 length: 13 residues. Germline V gene lookup returns CDR1 LNHDA and CDR2 SQIVND (reference sequence). CDR3 loop: CASSMSLNTEAFF. DNA for the CDR3: TGTGCCAGTAGTATGTCGTTGAACACTGAAGCTTTCTTT.

The rearrangement uses TRBV28 and TRBJ1-4; 8 nucleotides match TRBD1. V was pared by 5 bases and J by 0 bases, with 5 bases of the junction left unmatched. The CDR3 runs to 16 residues. The germline V gene encodes CDR1 MDHEN and CDR2 SYDVKM. CDR3 loop: CASSDRGEATNEKLFF. The CDR3, as DNA: TGTGCCAGCAGTGACAGGGGCGAAGCAACTAATGAAAAACTGTTTTTT.

The chain combines TRBV27 with TRBJ2-2; 8 bases fit TRBD1. The CDR3 runs 12 residues. Looked up from germline, CDR1 is MNHEY and CDR2 is SMNVEV (reference sequence). Unmatched junction bases numbered 6, after V lost 9 bases and J lost 9 bases. The CDR3 DNA reads TGTGCCAGTACCTCAGGGGGCTGGGAGCTGTTTTTT. Encoded protein: CASTSGGWELFF.

This clone was counted a single time. V gene TRBV6-1 combines with J gene TRBJ1-5, with D perhaps TRBD1 (5 bases). Deletions cut 2 bases from V and 7 bases from J, with 9 bases between. CDR3 length equals 13 residues. The germline V gene has CDR1 MNHNS and CDR2 SASEGT. Here the CDR3 DNA reads TGTGCCAGCAGTGAAATGGGGGGGCAGCCCCAGCATTTT. This translates into CASSEMGGQPQHF.

This chain uses TRBV7-3 with TRBJ2-1; tentatively, D is TRBD1 (5 bases). The germline V gene encodes CDR1 SGHTA and CDR2 FQGTGA. This CDR3 region has 13 residues. V dropped 4 bases and J dropped 4 bases, with 8 bases sitting between them. DNA of the CDR3: TGTGCCAGCAGCTACGACAGTTACAATGAGCAGTTCTTC. Residues: CASSYDSYNEQFF.

The V gene is TRBV30, the J gene TRBJ1-6; D call uncertain. V dropped 0 bases and J dropped 5 bases, with 11 bases sitting between them. The CDR3 length is 15 residues. CDR1 and CDR2 (germline): GTSNPN, SVGIG (reference sequence). DNA for the CDR3: TGTGCCTGGAGTGTACTGACACCTAATAATTCACCCCTCCACTTT. It translates to CAWSVLTPNNSPLHF.

The gene calls are TRBV19 and TRBJ2-7, with unresolved D. CDR1 is LNHDA and CDR2 is SQIVND in the germline V gene (reference sequence). The CDR3 has 15 residues. Trimming took 5 bases from V and 0 from J, leaving 14 bases between them. The CDR3 DNA reads TGTGCCAGTAGTGAGGCGCTCAATCCCTCCTACGAGCAGTACTTC. Protein: CASSEALNPSYEQYF.

This clone came up once. The V call is TRBV5-1, the J call TRBJ2-6, with D hard to call. CDR1 is SGHRS and CDR2 is YFSETQ in the germline V gene. The CDR3 contains 17 residues. Trimming stripped 3 bases from V and 3 bases from J, with 16 bases between. The CDR3 sequence is CASSYQLGAVGANVLTF. DNA of the CDR3: TGCGCCAGCAGCTACCAGCTGGGTGCGGTTGGGGCCAACGTCCTGACTTTC.

This clone was observed a few times. The V and J genes are TRBV13 and TRBJ2-3; 7 nucleotides match TRBD2. The CDR3 contains 17 residues. V was pared by 5 bases and J by 0 bases, with 11 bases of the junction left unmatched. In germline, CDR1 is PRHDT, CDR2 FYEKMQ (reference sequence). DNA for the CDR3: TGTGCCAGCAGCCCACCTTTTCGAGCGGGAAGCACAGATACGCAGTATTTT. Amino acids: CASSPPFRAGSTDTQYF.